The sequence of this T cell receptor (beta chain) was determined in a study of shared clonotypes between healthy human individuals. Looking at the study overall: Donor composition was a couple of women and a few men, aged 18 to 49. Study conclusions and caveats: The four-donor shared clonotypes exceeded non-shared clonotypes in generation probability, with non-shared ones scoring lower.

Partitioning of CD4+ cells yielded a CD45RA+ naive subset and a CD45RA-negative memory subset. The CDR3 spans 13 residues. Trimming took 4 bases from V and 0 from J, leaving 7 bases between them. Per germline, CDR1 MNHNS and CDR2 SASEGT. The table came from immunoSEQ multiplex PCR; TCRdb's copy has only in-frame clones and leaves some out. Of hundreds of thousands of clones listed, approximately 79% were seen once; the top ten hold about 1.7%. Regarding this clone: The antigen is undetermined.

The source is a woman younger than 45 in good health. This chain joins TRBV6-1 and TRBJ2-7, with D unclear. The sample consisted of memory CD4+ T cells sorted from blood. Stated subset: CD45RA-negative fraction. CDR3 nucleotide sequence: TGTGCCAGCAGTGTAGCTGACTCCTACGAGCAGTACTTC. Its protein is CASSVADSYEQYF.